The 20 T cell receptor beta chains presented below share a single source sample, sequenced in a study of blood T cell repertoires in COVID-19. The protocol was immunoSEQ multiplex PCR, while the TCRdb copy is restricted to in-frame clones and leaves out a portion. The sample includes around 230,000 clones, approximately 82% of them seen just once. The sequencing sample was made of peripheral blood. The receptors were sampled from a middle-aged man who had recovered from COVID-19.

This chain uses TRBV5-1 with TRBJ2-5; a weak D match, TRBD2 (6 bases). The CDR3 is 13 amino acids. V lost 3 bases to trimming and J lost 2 bases, with 8 bases between them. Germline lookup yields CDR1 SGHRS and CDR2 YFSETQ. The chain's CDR3 is CASSSGAQETQYF. The CDR3 DNA follows: TGCGCCAGCAGCTCGGGAGCACAAGAGACCCAGTACTTC.

The chain links TRBV19 to TRBJ2-7, with 8 positions matching TRBD1. The CDR3 has 14 residues. J lost 4 bases, V lost 4 bases, and 6 bases had no gene match. In germline, CDR1 is LNHDA, CDR2 SQIVND (reference sequence). CDR3 nucleotide sequence: TGTGCCAGTAGTAGGACAGGGAAAGGGTACGAGCAGTACTTC. Encoded protein: CASSRTGKGYEQYF.

The rearrangement links TRBV5-4 to TRBJ1-2; TRBD1 might be the D (5 bases). V gave up 4 bases and J gave up 6 bases, with 16 bases separating them. In germline, CDR1 is SGHNT, CDR2 YYREEE (reference sequence). The CDR3 is 14 amino acids. The CDR3 sequence: CASSRPPPGNGYTF. DNA of the CDR3: TGTGCCAGCAGCCGACCCCCCCCAGGGAATGGCTACACCTTC.

V and J are TRBV10-3 and TRBJ2-3; 9 nucleotides line up with TRBD2. The CDR3 totals 16 residues. Germline values: CDR1 ENHRY, CDR2 SYGVKD. V gave up 4 bases and J gave up 3 bases; unmatched junction bases: 8. The chain's CDR3 is CAISGKQGLATDTQYF. CDR3 DNA sequence: TGTGCCATCAGTGGGAAACAGGGACTAGCTACAGATACGCAGTATTTT.

This chain connects TRBV10-1 to TRBJ2-3; D not certain. The V gene's germline CDR1 is WNHNN and CDR2 SYGVQD (reference sequence). V shed 7 bases and J shed 6 bases, with 11 bases lying between them. There are 12 residues in the CDR3. The CDR3 coding sequence is TGCGCCAGCATGGGTCCCGGGGATACGCAGTATTTT. This gives the protein CASMGPGDTQYF.

This chain connects TRBV7-2 to TRBJ2-1; D is perhaps TRBD2 (5 bases). The germline gives CDR1 SGHTA, CDR2 FQGNSA. The CDR3 length is 17 residues. Trimming removed 4 bases from V and 2 bases from J, with 18 bases in between. CDR3 in DNA: TGTGCCAGCAGCTCCCTCGCGGTAGCGAATACCTACAATGAGCAGTTCTTC. It codes for CASSSLAVANTYNEQFF. Using reference TRBV7-2 and TRBJ2-1 for the parts outside the CDR3, the full variable domain is GAGVSQSPSNKVTEKGKDVELRCDPISGHTALYWYRQSLGQGLEFLIYFQGNSAPDKSGLPSDRFSAERTGGSVSTLTIQRTQQEDSAVYLCASSSLAVANTYNEQFFGPGTRLTVL.

The gene calls are TRBV6-5 and TRBJ2-7; the D is unclear. V dropped 0 bases and J dropped 7 bases, with 19 bases sitting between them. CDR3 length equals 16 residues. Germline assignment: CDR1 MNHEY and CDR2 SVGAGI. CDR3 in amino acids: CASSYSSLFRGQEQYF. DNA for the CDR3: TGTGCCAGCAGTTACTCGTCGCTTTTCCGTGGCCAGGAGCAGTACTTC.

CDR3 coding DNA: TGTGCCAGCAGTGGGGCGGGAGGGCCGGCCGATGAGCAGTTCTTC. Translation: CASSGAGGPADEQFF. The V and J genes are TRBV21-1 and TRBJ2-1; TRBD2 is the table's D call, not checked against the DNA. TRBV21-1 is a pseudogene locus. The CDR3 consists of 15 residues.

V and J are TRBV14 and TRBJ2-7; D remains unclear. Germline V gene lookup returns CDR1 SGHDN and CDR2 FVKESK. V was cut by 2 bases and J by 0 bases, with 8 bases left in between. This CDR3 has 14 residues. Here the CDR3 DNA reads TGTGCCAGCAGCCAAACATCAGTCTCCTACGAGCAGTACTTC. Amino acid sequence: CASSQTSVSYEQYF.

The chain combines TRBV19 with TRBJ1-4; perhaps TRBD1 as D (5 bases). CDR1 and CDR2 from the germline V gene are LNHDA and SQIVND (reference sequence). This CDR3 contains 15 residues. Trimming pared 7 bases from V and 6 bases from J, leaving 18 bases between. The CDR3 nucleotides read TGTGCCAGTATCGGGCAGGGCACTTCTTATGAAAAACTGTTTTTT. Protein product: CASIGQGTSYEKLFF.

The chain carries TRBV9 and TRBJ1-1, with 8 bases aligning to TRBD1. CDR3 length: 14 amino acids. Germline V gene lookup returns CDR1 SGDLS and CDR2 YYNGEE. Losses at the gene ends were 4 bases for V and 4 bases for J; bases not matched to a gene: 6. The CDR3 DNA follows: TGTGCCAGCAGCTCACTAACAGGGGGCACTGAAGCTTTCTTT. Translating it yields CASSSLTGGTEAFF.

The chain is built from TRBV5-1 and TRBJ2-2; the D gene is possibly TRBD2 (6 bases). The ends were cut back, 1 base at V and 0 bases at J, with 13 bases in the middle. Per the germline V gene, CDR1 is SGHRS and CDR2 is YFSETQ. This CDR3 has 17 residues. CDR3 DNA sequence: TGCGCCAGCAGCTTGAACGGTCTAGCGCCGAACACCGGGGAGCTGTTTTTT. Its translation is CASSLNGLAPNTGELFF.

This chain joins TRBV5-1 and TRBJ2-7; possible D gene TRBD2, 6 bases. This CDR3 contains 14 residues. V was cut by 3 bases and J by 5 bases, with 15 bases left in between. Germline lookup yields CDR1 SGHRS and CDR2 YFSETQ. The CDR3 region has the DNA TGCGCCAGCAGCTATAGCGGCAGAGCGAACGAGCAGTACTTC. Translation gives CASSYSGRANEQYF. Full variable domain (outside the CDR3, taken from reference TRBV5-1 and TRBJ2-7): KAGVTQTPRYLIKTRGQQVTLSCSPISGHRSVSWYQQTPGQGLQFLFEYFSETQRNKGNFPGRFSGRQFSNSRSEMNVSTLELGDSALYLCASSYSGRANEQYFGPGTRLTVT.

V and J are TRBV5-6 and TRBJ2-2; 7 bases agree with TRBD1. Germline V gene lookup returns CDR1 SGHDT and CDR2 YYEEEE. V gave up 4 bases and J gave up 4 bases; unmatched junction bases: 7. The CDR3 consists of 15 residues. CDR3 residues: CASSRVTGSTGELFF. Written as DNA, the CDR3 is TGTGCCAGCAGCAGAGTGACAGGGAGCACCGGGGAGCTGTTTTTT.

The chain links TRBV5-1 to TRBJ2-1; no clear D. CDR3 length: 16 residues. Trimming took 0 bases from V and 0 from J, leaving 10 bases between them. From germline, CDR1 is SGHRS and CDR2 YFSETQ. The CDR3 region is CASSLGLRSSYNEQFF. CDR3 DNA sequence: TGCGCCAGCAGCTTGGGGTTGCGGAGCTCCTACAATGAGCAGTTCTTC. Variable domain in full (rest from reference TRBV5-1 and TRBJ2-1): KAGVTQTPRYLIKTRGQQVTLSCSPISGHRSVSWYQQTPGQGLQFLFEYFSETQRNKGNFPGRFSGRQFSNSRSEMNVSTLELGDSALYLCASSLGLRSSYNEQFFGPGTRLTVL.

The V call is TRBV27, the J call TRBJ1-5, with 9 bases identical to TRBD1. This CDR3 is 20 amino acids long. The J segment lost 2 bases and the V segment lost 4 bases, leaving 18 bases of the junction unmatched. Germline CDR1 and CDR2: MNHEY and SMNVEV (reference sequence). The CDR3 coding sequence is TGTGCCAGCAGTTCCAACCTCCTGGACAGGGGAAACCTAGGCAATCAGCCCCAGCATTTT. As protein: CASSSNLLDRGNLGNQPQHF.

V usage is TRBV5-4 and J usage is TRBJ1-2, with D unclear. CDR1 is SGHNT, CDR2 YYREEE, per germline (reference sequence). The V and J ends lost 4 bases and 13 bases respectively, with 17 bases between them. The CDR3 totals 12 residues. CDR3 sequence (DNA): TGTGCCAGCAGCCCCCCGGCGGGCTGGGGCACCTTC. Its translation is CASSPPAGWGTF.

The V gene is TRBV5-1, the J gene TRBJ2-1; D is possibly TRBD1 (5 bases). Germline V gene data show CDR1 as SGHRS and CDR2 as YFSETQ. The CDR3 loop spans 15 amino acids. Trimming shortened V by 0 bases and J by 7 bases, and 14 bases separated the two germline ends. The CDR3 protein is CASSLVGVAGNEQFF. The CDR3, as DNA: TGCGCCAGCAGCTTGGTTGGGGTAGCAGGGAATGAGCAGTTCTTC.

This chain connects TRBV7-9 to TRBJ1-2, with D hard to call. The V end was cut by 0 bases, the J end by 4 bases, with 9 bases between. Looked up from germline, CDR1 is SEHNR and CDR2 is FQNEAQ (reference sequence). The CDR3 runs 14 residues. CDR3 region: CASSLAESSYGYTF. CDR3 DNA sequence: TGTGCCAGCAGCTTAGCCGAGAGCTCCTATGGCTACACCTTC.

Of note for this clone: Mismatch with germline at one junction end may stem from a read error. The chain recombines TRBV19 with TRBJ2-1, with 11 bases lining up with TRBD2. CDR1 LNHDA and CDR2 SQIVND come from the germline V gene (reference sequence). The CDR3 extends over 17 amino acids. The CDR3 here is CASSRRGTSGPYTEQFF. The CDR3 DNA reads as TGTGCCAGTAGTAGACGAGGGACTAGCGGACCTTACACTGAGCAGTTCTTC.